Here is one T cell receptor beta chain with its context. Its antigen is currently unknown. These data come from a study of cytomegalovirus exposure and HLA in healthy donors. The PCR ran on 60 Vbeta and 13 Jbeta primers. Clones were read by immunoSEQ multiplex PCR, and TCRdb kept only the in-frame ones, dropping some. The table includes around 170,000 clones, approximately 71% detected once. Study-level findings and limits: HLA restriction was apparent for most CMV-associated TCR beta chains in a later analysis. A later analysis reported that several of the most significant clusters appeared to be linked to common viral pathogens, among them Epstein-Barr virus. Solely CMV serostatus was available to characterize immune exposure.

Sequencing was performed on PBMCs. This receptor was taken from a girl under 18 in good health and CMV-seronegative.

The DNA for the CDR3 is TGTGCCAGCAGCCTAGCGGGGGGGAAATCCTACGAGCAGTACTTC. As protein: CASSLAGGKSYEQYF. This chain joins TRBV27 and TRBJ2-7, with 12 nucleotides matching TRBD2. Germline lookup yields CDR1 MNHEY and CDR2 SMNVEV (reference sequence). The V segment lost 6 bases and the J segment 1 base; nucleotides outside the gene matches: 4. This CDR3 is built from 15 residues.